Following are 6 T cell receptor beta chains from one sample sequenced in a study of early T cells in non-severe SARS-CoV-2 infection. MiXCR was run by TCRdb on the 5' RACE reads, yielding one entry per CDR3 protein. The sample has tens of thousands of distinct CDR3 sequences, roughly 15% seen once; the top ten hold 9.5% to 15%. Specimen: whole blood. The source is an adult who was a healthcare worker with PCR-confirmed SARS-CoV-2 infection or an uninfected control (not recorded which).

This clonotype was recorded at least ten times. CDR3 DNA: TGCAGCGCCTTCACCGGGCCGGAGACCCAGTACTTC. Translation gives CSAFTGPETQYF. The V and J genes are TRBV29-1 and TRBJ2-5; D is unresolved. This CDR3 has 12 residues. The germline CDR1 and CDR2 sequences are SQVTM and ANQGSEA. Deletions cut 7 bases from V and 5 bases from J, with 14 bases between. Drawing the rest from reference TRBV29-1 and TRBJ2-5, the complete variable domain is SAVISQKPSRDICQRGTSLTIQCQVDSQVTMMFWYRQQPGQSLTLIATANQGSEATYESGFVIDKFPISRPNLTFSTLTVSNMSPEDSSIYLCSAFTGPETQYFGPGTRLLVL.

This clonotype occurred a few times. The genes are TRBV7-2 and TRBJ1-1; D remains ambiguous. The CDR3 runs 13 residues. Germline values: CDR1 SGHTA, CDR2 FQGNSA. Trimming cost V 2 bases and J 1 base, with 5 bases left between them. CDR3 protein: CASSLPENTEAFF. The CDR3 nucleotides read TGTGCCAGCAGCTTACCCGAGAACACTGAAGCTTTCTTT.

The J gene is TRBJ2-3, the V gene TRBV5-1; TRBD2 aligns across 12 bases. Unmatched junction bases numbered 8, after V lost 4 bases and J lost 2 bases. Germline V gene lookup returns CDR1 SGHRS and CDR2 YFSETQ. This CDR3 spans 17 amino acids. CDR3 sequence: CASSPASGRAVTDTQYF. The CDR3 nucleotides are TGCGCCAGCAGCCCGGCTAGCGGGAGGGCCGTCACAGATACGCAGTATTTT. Drawing the rest from reference TRBV5-1 and TRBJ2-3, the complete variable domain is KAGVTQTPRYLIKTRGQQVTLSCSPISGHRSVSWYQQTPGQGLQFLFEYFSETQRNKGNFPGRFSGRQFSNSRSEMNVSTLELGDSALYLCASSPASGRAVTDTQYFGPGTRLTVL.

In DNA form, the CDR3 reads TGTGCCAGCAGTTGGACACGCCTTACCTACGAGCAGTACTTC. As protein: CASSWTRLTYEQYF. J is TRBJ2-7 and V is TRBV28; D might be TRBD1 (5 bases). This CDR3 spans 14 amino acids. The V gene lost 4 bases and the J gene lost 2 bases, with 12 bases spanning the gap. CDR1 is MDHEN, CDR2 SYDVKM, per germline.

This clonotype was detected a few times. The V gene is TRBV12-3 or TRBV12-4, the J gene TRBJ2-2; D tentatively fits TRBD1 or TRBD2 (5 bases each). V was pared by 4 bases and J by 4 bases, with 7 bases between. The CDR3 length is 13 residues. For the CDR3, the DNA is TGTGCCAGCAGTTCCGGGGCCACCGGGGAGCTGTTTTTT. It translates to CASSSGATGELFF.

This clonotype showed up just a few times. The rearrangement joins TRBV20-1 to TRBJ1-6, with D maybe TRBD1 (5 bases). The CDR3 loop spans 14 amino acids. With 2 bases removed from V and 7 bases from J, the gap between germline ends came to 12 bases. The germline CDR1 and CDR2 sequences are DFQATT and SNEGSKA (reference sequence). The CDR3: CSARYRGWNSPLHF. In nucleotides, the CDR3 is TGCAGTGCTAGATATCGGGGGTGGAATTCACCCCTCCACTTT.